This TCR beta chain stems from a study of blood T cell repertoires in COVID-19. Whole-study context: Samples representing acute and convalescent COVID-19 were sourced from the United States, Italy and Spain.

Participants were aged about 18 to 100 years from about 25 US areas. Recovered status in Cohort 3 required two negative PCRs, clearance, or symptom resolution. Authors' processing steps: Counts of nucleated cells, estimated from reference gene primer amplification, were obtained. Method: immunoSEQ multiplex PCR; TCRdb's copy keeps in-frame clones and lacks some. That table is the source of V, J and clone size, and D and trimming were worked out from the DNA. The sample has 200,000 or so clones; roughly 90% are singletons. The TCR originated in a woman in her late teens or twenties who had recovered from COVID-19. The sequenced sample consisted of PBMCs or T cells enriched from blood (not recorded which).

The CDR3: CASSPADRENTEAFF. As DNA, the CDR3 is TGTGCCAGCAGCCCAGCCGACAGGGAGAACACTGAAGCTTTCTTT. The rearrangement joins TRBV7-9 to TRBJ1-1, with 7 bases lining up with TRBD1. Trimming at V came to 5 bases and at J to 1 base, leaving 7 bases not matched to a gene. Germline loops: CDR1 SEHNR, CDR2 FQNEAQ (reference sequence). This CDR3 is built from 15 residues.